The present entry profiles one T cell receptor beta chain with its context. The antigen remains undetermined. The data stem from a study of cytomegalovirus exposure and HLA in healthy donors. Study-level background: Unique TCR beta sequences numbering about 100 million came from some 200 million T cells in an earlier analysis. Findings of the study overall: Later on, an analysis tied around 17,000 TCR beta sequences to HLA alleles at 0.05 false discovery rate. A missense DCLRE1C variant was associated with V- and J-gene trimming of TCR beta chains in a later analysis, and an independent cohort replicated the association.

Researchers ran the PCR with 60 Vbeta and 13 Jbeta primers. Using immunoSEQ multiplex PCR, the repertoire was profiled, and TCRdb retains in-frame clones only, with some absent. The sample consists of approximately 140,000 clones, about 80% of them appearing once. This CDR3 has 15 amino acids. Trimming at V came to 2 bases and at J to 7 bases, leaving 9 bases not matched to a gene. Germline V gene sequence: CDR1 SGHVS, CDR2 FQNEAQ. The chain employs TRBV7-8 and TRBJ1-2; 8 bases are a match to TRBD1. The receptor was derived from a boy aged 2 to 10 in good health and CMV-seronegative. Input material: PBMCs. CDR3 nucleotides: TGTGCCAGCAGCTTAAGCAGCAGGGGGCAGGGTGGCTACACCTTC. Translating gives CASSLSSRGQGGYTF. The complete variable domain, with remaining parts taken from reference TRBV7-8 and TRBJ1-2, reads GAGVSQSPRYKVAKRGQDVALRCDPISGHVSLFWYQQALGQGPEFLTYFQNEAQLDKSGLPSDRFFAERPEGSVSTLKIQRTQQEDSAVYLCASSLSSRGQGGYTFGSGTRLTVV.